This section outlines one T cell receptor (beta chain) sequence together with its context. These data belong to a study of T-cell reconstitution after alpha-beta-depleted transplantation in children. The CDR3 totals 15 residues. The germline V gene has CDR1 SGHTA and CDR2 FQGNSA. V was cut by 5 bases and J by 0 bases, with 11 bases left in between. As it was prepared, the TCRbeta library received unique molecular identifiers. A single record per CDR3 protein comes from TCRdb applying MiXCR to the PCR reads. In the table there are some 600,000 distinct CDR3 sequences, under 15% of which are singletons.

This receptor was identified in a male patient younger than 18 who had a stem cell transplant for acute myeloid leukemia, so the T cells may come from the graft donor. V and J are TRBV7-2 and TRBJ1-3; perhaps TRBD1 as D (5 bases). Here the sequenced sample was PBMCs, mostly from graft donor cells, taken 360 days after TCRalphabeta/CD19-depleted stem cell transplant. This CDR3 is CASSLWGDSGNTIYF. CDR3 coding DNA: TGTGCCAGCAGCCTATGGGGGGACTCTGGAAACACCATATATTTT.